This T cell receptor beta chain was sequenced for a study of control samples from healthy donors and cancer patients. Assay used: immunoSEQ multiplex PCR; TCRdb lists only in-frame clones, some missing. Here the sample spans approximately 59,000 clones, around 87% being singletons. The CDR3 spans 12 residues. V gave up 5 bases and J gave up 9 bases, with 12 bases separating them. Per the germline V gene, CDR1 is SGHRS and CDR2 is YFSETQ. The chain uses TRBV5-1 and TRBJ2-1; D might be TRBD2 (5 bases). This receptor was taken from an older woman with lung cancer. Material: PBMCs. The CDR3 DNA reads TGCGCCAGCAGACCCCTAGCAGGTGAGCAGTTCTTC. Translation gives CASRPLAGEQFF.